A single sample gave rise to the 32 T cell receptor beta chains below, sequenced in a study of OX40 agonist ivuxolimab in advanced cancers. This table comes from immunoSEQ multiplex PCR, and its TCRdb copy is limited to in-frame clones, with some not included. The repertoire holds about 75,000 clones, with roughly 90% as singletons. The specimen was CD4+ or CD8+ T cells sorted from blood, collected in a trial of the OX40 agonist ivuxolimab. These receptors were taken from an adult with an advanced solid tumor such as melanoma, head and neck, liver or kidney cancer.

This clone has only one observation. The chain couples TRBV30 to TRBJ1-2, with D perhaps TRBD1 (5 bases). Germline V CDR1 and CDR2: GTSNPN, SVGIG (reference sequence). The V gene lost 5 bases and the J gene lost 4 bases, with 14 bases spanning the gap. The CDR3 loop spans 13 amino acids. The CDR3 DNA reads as TGTGCCTGGGTCCCAGGGCGCGGCTATGGCTACACCTTC. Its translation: CAWVPGRGYGYTF. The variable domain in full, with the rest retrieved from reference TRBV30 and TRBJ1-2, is SQTIHQWPATLVQPVGSPLSLECTVEGTSNPNLYWYRQAAGRGLQLLFYSVGIGQISSEVPQNLSASRPQDRQFILSSKKLLLSDSGFYLCAWVPGRGYGYTFGSGTRLTVV.

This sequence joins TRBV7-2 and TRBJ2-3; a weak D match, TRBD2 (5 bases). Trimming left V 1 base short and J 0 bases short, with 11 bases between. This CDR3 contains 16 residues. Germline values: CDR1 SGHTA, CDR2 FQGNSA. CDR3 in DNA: TGTGCCAGCAGCTTAGATCTCCGGGGAAGCACAGATACGCAGTATTTT. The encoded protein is CASSLDLRGSTDTQYF.

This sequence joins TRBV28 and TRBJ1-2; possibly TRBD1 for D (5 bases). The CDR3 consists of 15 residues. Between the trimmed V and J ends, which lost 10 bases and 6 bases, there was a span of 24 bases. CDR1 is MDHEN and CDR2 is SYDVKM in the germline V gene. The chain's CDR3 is CATARVEGVIDGYTF. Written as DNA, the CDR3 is TGTGCCACCGCCCGGGTCGAAGGGGTGATCGATGGCTACACCTTC.

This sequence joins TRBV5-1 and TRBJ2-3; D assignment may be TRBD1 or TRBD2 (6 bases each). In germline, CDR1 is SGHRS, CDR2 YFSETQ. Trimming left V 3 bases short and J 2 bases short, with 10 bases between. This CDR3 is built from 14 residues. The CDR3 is CASSYSGATDTQYF. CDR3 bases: TGCGCCAGCAGCTACTCGGGGGCCACAGATACGCAGTATTTT.

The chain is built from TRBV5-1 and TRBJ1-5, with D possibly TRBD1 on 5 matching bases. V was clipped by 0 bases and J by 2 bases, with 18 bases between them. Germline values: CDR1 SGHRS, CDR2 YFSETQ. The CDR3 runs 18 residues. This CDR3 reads CASSLAPQGGVGNQPQHF. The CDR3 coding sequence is TGCGCCAGCAGCTTGGCTCCGCAGGGTGGGGTTGGCAATCAGCCCCAGCATTTT.

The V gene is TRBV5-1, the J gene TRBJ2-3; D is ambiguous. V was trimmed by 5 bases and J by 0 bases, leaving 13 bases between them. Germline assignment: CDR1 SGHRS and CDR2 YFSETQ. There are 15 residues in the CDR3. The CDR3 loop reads CASRGRLTSTDTQYF. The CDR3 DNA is TGCGCCAGCAGGGGCAGGCTTACTAGCACAGATACGCAGTATTTT.

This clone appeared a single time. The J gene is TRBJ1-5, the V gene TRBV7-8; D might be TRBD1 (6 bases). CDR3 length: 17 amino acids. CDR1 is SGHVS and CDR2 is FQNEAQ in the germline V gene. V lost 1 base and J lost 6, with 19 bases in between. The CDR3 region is CASSLEGGAGARQPQHF. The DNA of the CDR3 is TGTGCCAGCAGCTTAGAGGGTGGGGCAGGGGCTCGTCAGCCCCAGCATTTT. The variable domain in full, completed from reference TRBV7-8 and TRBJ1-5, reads GAGVSQSPRYKVAKRGQDVALRCDPISGHVSLFWYQQALGQGPEFLTYFQNEAQLDKSGLPSDRFFAERPEGSVSTLKIQRTQQEDSAVYLCASSLEGGAGARQPQHFGDGTRLSIL.

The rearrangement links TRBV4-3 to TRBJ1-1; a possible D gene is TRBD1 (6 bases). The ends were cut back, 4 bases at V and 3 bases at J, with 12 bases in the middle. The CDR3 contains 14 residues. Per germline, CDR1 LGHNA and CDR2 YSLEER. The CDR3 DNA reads TGCGCCAGCAGCCCAGGACAGCGGGACACTGAAGCTTTCTTT. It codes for CASSPGQRDTEAFF.

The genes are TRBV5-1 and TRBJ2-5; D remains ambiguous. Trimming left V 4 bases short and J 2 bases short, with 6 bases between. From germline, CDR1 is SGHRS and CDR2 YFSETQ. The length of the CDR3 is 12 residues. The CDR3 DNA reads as TGCGCCAGCAGCCTGGAACAAGAGACCCAGTACTTC. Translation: CASSLEQETQYF.

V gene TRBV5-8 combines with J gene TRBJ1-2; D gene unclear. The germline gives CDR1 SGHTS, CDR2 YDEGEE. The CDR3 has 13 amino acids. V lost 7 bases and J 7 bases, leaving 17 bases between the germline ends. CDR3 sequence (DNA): TGTGCCAGCGACGGACGAGGCTCTGTTGGCTACACCTTC. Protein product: CASDGRGSVGYTF.

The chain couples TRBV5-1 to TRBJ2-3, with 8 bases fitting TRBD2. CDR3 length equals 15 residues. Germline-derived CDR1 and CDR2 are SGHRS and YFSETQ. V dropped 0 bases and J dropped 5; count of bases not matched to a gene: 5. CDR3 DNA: TGCGCCAGCAGCTTGGCCGGGACTAGGGAAGATACGCAGTATTTT. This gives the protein CASSLAGTREDTQYF.

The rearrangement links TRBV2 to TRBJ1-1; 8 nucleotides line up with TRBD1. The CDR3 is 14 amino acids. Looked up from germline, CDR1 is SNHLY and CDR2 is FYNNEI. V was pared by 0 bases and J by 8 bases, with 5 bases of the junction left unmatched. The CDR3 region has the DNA TGTGCCAGCAGTGAAGCGCAGGGGGCAGACGAAGCTTTCTTT. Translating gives CASSEAQGADEAFF.

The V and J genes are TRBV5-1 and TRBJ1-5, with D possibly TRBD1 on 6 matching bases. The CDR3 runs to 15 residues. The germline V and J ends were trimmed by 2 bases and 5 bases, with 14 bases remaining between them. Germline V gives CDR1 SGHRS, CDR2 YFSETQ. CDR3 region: CASSLSPTGDQPQHF. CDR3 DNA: TGCGCCAGCAGCTTAAGCCCGACAGGAGATCAGCCCCAGCATTTT.

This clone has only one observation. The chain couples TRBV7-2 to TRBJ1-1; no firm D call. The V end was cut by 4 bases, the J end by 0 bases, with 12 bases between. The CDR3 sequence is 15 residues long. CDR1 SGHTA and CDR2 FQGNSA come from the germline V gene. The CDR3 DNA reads TGTGCCAGCAGCTGGAATCCAGCCATGAACACTGAAGCTTTCTTT. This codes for CASSWNPAMNTEAFF.

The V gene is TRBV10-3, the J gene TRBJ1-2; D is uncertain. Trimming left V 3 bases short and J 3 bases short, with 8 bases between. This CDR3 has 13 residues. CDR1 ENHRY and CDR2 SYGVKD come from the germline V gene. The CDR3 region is CAISEGRDYGYTF. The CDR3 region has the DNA TGTGCCATCAGTGAAGGCCGAGACTATGGCTACACCTTC.

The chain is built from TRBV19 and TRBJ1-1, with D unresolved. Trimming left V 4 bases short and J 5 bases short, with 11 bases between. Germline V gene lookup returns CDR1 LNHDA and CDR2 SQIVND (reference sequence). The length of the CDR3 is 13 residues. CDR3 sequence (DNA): TGTGCCAGTAGTAGGGCGGTGGGAACTGAAGCTTTCTTT. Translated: CASSRAVGTEAFF. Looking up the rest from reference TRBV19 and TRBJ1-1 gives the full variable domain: DGGITQSPKYLFRKEGQNVTLSCEQNLNHDAMYWYRQDPGQGLRLIYYSQIVNDFQKGDIAEGYSVSREKKESFPLTVTSAQKNPTAFYLCASSRAVGTEAFFGQGTRLTVV.

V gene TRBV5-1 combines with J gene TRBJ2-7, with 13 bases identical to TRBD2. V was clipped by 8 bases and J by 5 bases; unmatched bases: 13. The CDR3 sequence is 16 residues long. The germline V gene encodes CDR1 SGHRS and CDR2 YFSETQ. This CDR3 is CASRLAGGLRLDEQYF. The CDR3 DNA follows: TGCGCCAGTAGACTAGCGGGAGGCCTCCGGTTGGACGAGCAGTACTTC.

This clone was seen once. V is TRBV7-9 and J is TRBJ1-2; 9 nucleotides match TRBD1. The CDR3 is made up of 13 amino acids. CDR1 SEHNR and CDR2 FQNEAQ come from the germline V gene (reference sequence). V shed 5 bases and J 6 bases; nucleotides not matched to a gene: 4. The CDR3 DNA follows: TGTGCCAGCAGCCTAGGACAGGGGAATGGCTACACCTTC. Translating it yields CASSLGQGNGYTF.

CDR3 in amino acids: CASSEDQNYGYTF. CDR3 bases: TGTGCCAGCTCAGAAGACCAAAACTATGGCTACACCTTC. The gene calls are TRBV18 and TRBJ1-2; D not certain. The CDR3 runs to 13 residues. V lost 5 bases and J 2 bases, leaving 9 bases between the germline ends. Per the germline V gene, CDR1 is KGHSH and CDR2 is LQKENI.

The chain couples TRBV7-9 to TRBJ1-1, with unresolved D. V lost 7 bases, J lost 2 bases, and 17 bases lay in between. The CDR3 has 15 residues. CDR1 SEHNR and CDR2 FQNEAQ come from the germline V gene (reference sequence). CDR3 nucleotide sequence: TGTGCCAGCACCTCTCTCGCGACGTACAACACTGAAGCTTTCTTT. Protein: CASTSLATYNTEAFF.

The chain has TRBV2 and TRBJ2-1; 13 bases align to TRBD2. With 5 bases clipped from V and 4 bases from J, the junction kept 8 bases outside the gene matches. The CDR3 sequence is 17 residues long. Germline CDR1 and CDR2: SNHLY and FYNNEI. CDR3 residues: CASSTIRTSGGYNEQFF. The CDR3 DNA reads TGTGCCAGCAGTACAATACGGACTAGCGGGGGATACAATGAGCAGTTCTTC.

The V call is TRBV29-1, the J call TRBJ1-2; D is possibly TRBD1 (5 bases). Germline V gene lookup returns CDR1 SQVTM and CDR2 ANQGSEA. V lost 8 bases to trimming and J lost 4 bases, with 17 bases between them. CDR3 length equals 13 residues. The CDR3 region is CSSELGGSYGYTF. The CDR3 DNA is TGCAGCTCCGAGCTGGGGGGTAGCTATGGCTACACCTTC.

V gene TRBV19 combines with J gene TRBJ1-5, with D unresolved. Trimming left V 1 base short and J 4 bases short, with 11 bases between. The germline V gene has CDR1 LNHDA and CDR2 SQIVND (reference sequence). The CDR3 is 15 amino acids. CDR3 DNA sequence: TGTGCCAGTAGTATAGGTGGCGGCTTAAATCAGCCCCAGCATTTT. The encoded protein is CASSIGGGLNQPQHF.

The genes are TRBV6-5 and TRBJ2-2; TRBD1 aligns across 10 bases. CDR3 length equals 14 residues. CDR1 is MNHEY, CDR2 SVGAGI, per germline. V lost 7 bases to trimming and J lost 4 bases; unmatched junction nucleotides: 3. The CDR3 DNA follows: TGTGCCAGCATGGGACAGGGGAGCACCGGGGAGCTGTTTTTT. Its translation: CASMGQGSTGELFF.

CDR3 region: CATSRGALSGGNTIYF. The CDR3 DNA sequence: TGTGCCACCAGCAGAGGAGCCCTTAGTGGAGGAAACACCATATATTTT. V is TRBV15 and J is TRBJ1-3; D gene uncertain. Germline V lookup: CDR1 LNHNV, CDR2 YYDKDF (reference sequence). The CDR3 is made up of 16 amino acids. V was clipped by 1 base and J by 4 bases, with 14 bases between them.

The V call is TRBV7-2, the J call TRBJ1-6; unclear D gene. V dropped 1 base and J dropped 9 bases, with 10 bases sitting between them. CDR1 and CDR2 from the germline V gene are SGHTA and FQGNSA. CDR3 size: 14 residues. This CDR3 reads CASSLGQHPSPLHF. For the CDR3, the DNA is TGTGCCAGCAGCTTAGGGCAGCATCCTTCACCCCTCCACTTT.

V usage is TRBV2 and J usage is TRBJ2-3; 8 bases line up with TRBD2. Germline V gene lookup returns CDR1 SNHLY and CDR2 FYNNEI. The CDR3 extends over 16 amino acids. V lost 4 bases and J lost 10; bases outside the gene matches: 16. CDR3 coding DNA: TGTGCCAGCAGTGCAAGGGTAGCGGGGATTAAGGTTGCGCAGTATTTT. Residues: CASSARVAGIKVAQYF.

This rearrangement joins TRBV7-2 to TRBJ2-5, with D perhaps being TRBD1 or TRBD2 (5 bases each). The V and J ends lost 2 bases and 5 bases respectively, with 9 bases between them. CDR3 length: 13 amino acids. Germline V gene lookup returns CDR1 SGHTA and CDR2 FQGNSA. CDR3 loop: CASSLFEGETQYF. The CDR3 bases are TGTGCCAGCAGCTTATTTGAGGGGGAGACCCAGTACTTC. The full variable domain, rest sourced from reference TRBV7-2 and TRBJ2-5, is GAGVSQSPSNKVTEKGKDVELRCDPISGHTALYWYRQSLGQGLEFLIYFQGNSAPDKSGLPSDRFSAERTGGSVSTLTIQRTQQEDSAVYLCASSLFEGETQYFGPGTRLLVL.

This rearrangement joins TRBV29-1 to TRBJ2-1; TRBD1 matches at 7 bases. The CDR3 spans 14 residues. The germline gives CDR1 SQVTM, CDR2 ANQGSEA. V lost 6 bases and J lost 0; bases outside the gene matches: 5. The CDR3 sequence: CSVTQGSSYNEQFF. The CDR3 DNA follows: TGCAGCGTGACACAGGGGAGCTCCTACAATGAGCAGTTCTTC.

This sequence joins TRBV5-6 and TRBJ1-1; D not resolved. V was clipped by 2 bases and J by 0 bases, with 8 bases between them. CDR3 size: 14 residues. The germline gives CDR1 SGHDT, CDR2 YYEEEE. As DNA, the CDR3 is TGTGCCAGCAGCTTCTTAGATCTGAACACTGAAGCTTTCTTT. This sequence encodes CASSFLDLNTEAFF.

CDR3 nucleotide sequence: TGTGCCAGCAGCTTACCAGGGGGTCGAGAGACCCAGTACTTC. This gives the protein CASSLPGGRETQYF. The rearrangement uses TRBV7-9 and TRBJ2-5; 7 bases match TRBD1. Per the germline V gene, CDR1 is SEHNR and CDR2 is FQNEAQ (reference sequence). V gave up 2 bases and J gave up 4 bases; unmatched junction bases: 4. This CDR3 is built from 14 residues.

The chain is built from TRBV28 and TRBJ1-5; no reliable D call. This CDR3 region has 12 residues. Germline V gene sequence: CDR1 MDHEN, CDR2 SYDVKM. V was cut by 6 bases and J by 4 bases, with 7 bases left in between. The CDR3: CASSNINQPQHF. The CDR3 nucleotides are TGTGCCAGCAGCAACATAAATCAGCCCCAGCATTTT.